One T cell receptor (beta chain) is described in this entry. Its antigen is unknown. The source of the sample is a study of OX40 agonist ivuxolimab in advanced cancers. Study results and caveats: CD4+ and CD8+ blood T cells expanded clonally by week 6 at 0.1 to 3.0 mg/kg.

Measured with immunoSEQ multiplex PCR; TCRdb has only the in-frame clones, and not every one. The sample includes some 60,000 clones, around 93% of them seen just once. The germline V gene has CDR1 MNHNY and CDR2 SVGAGI (reference sequence). The CDR3 is made up of 14 amino acids. V shed 9 bases and J shed 0 bases, with 9 bases lying between them. The material was CD4+ or CD8+ T cells sorted from blood, obtained in a trial of the OX40 agonist ivuxolimab. The chain recombines TRBV6-6 with TRBJ1-6; the D is unclear. The receptor comes from an adult with an advanced solid tumor such as melanoma, head and neck, liver or kidney cancer. The CDR3, as DNA: TGTGCCAGTACCTACAGCTCCTATAATTCACCCCTCCACTTT. Amino acid sequence: CASTYSSYNSPLHF.